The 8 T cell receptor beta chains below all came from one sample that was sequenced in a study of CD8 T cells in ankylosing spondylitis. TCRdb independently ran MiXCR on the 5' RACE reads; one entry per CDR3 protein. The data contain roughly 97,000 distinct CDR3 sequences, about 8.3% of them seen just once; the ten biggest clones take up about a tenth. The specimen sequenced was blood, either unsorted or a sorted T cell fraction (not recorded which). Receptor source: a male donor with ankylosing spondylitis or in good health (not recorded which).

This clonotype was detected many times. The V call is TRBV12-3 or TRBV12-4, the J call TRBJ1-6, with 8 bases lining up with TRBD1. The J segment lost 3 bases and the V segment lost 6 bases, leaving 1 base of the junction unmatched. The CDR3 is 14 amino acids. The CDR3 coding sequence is TGTGCCAGCAGCACAGGGGGCTATAATTCACCCCTCCACTTT. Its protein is CASSTGGYNSPLHF.

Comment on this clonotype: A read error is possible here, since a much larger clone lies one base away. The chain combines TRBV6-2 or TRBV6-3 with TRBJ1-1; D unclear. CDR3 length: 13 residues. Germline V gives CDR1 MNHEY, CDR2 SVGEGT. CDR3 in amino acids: CANSKVQHTEAFF. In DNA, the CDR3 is TGTGCCAACAGTAAGGTGCAGCACACTGAAGCTTTCTTT.

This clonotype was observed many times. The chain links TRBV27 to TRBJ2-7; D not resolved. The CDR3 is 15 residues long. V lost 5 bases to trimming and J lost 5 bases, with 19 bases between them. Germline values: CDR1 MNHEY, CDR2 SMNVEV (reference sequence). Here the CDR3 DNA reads TGTGCCAGCAGTCATGCCCCGATGGGTACCGACGAGCAGTACTTC. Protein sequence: CASSHAPMGTDEQYF.

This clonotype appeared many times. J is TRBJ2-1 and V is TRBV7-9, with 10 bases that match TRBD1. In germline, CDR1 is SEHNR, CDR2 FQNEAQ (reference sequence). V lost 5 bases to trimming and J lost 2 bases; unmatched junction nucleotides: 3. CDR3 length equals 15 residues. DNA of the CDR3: TGTGCCAGCAGCAAAGGACAGGGGGCCTACAATGAGCAGTTCTTC. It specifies CASSKGQGAYNEQFF.

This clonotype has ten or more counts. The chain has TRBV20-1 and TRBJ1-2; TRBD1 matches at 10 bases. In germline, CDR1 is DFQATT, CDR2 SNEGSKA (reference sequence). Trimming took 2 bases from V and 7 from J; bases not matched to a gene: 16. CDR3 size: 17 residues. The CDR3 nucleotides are TGCAGTGCTAGAAATAATTGGGACAGGGGTTTCGGATTTGGCTACACCTTC. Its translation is CSARNNWDRGFGFGYTF.

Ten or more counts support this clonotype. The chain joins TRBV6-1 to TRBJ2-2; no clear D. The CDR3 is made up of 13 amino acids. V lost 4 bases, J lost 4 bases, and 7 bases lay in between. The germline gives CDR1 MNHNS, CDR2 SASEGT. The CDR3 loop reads CASSVSRTGELFF. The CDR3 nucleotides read TGTGCCAGCAGTGTCTCTCGCACCGGGGAGCTGTTTTTT.

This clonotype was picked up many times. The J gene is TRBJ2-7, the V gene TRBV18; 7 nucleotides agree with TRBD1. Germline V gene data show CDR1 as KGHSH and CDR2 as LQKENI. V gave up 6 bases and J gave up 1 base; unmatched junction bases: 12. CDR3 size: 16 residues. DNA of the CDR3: TGTGCCAGCTCTCCAGCGTCCCGGACAGGATCCTACGAGCAGTACTTC. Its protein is CASSPASRTGSYEQYF. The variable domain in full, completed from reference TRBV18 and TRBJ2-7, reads NAGVMQNPRHLVRRRGQEARLRCSPMKGHSHVYWYRQLPEEGLKFMVYLQKENIIDESGMPKERFSAEFPKEGPSILRIQQVVRGDSAAYFCASSPASRTGSYEQYFGPGTRLTVT.

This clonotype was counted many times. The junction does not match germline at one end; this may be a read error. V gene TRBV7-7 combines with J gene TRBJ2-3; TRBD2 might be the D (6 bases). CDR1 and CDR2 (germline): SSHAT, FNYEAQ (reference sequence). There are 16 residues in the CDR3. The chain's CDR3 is CASSLNRGSSTDTQYF. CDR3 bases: TGTGCTAGCAGCTTGAATCGGGGGTCCTCCACAGATACGCAGTATTTT.